The clone carrying this T cell receptor (beta chain) was found a few times. Its antigen is as yet unknown. Per the germline V gene, CDR1 is LGHDT and CDR2 is YNNKEL (reference sequence). V lost 6 bases and J lost 7, with 9 bases in between. CDR3 length: 12 residues. Molecular-barcoded quantitative 5'-RACE produced these TCR beta libraries. TCRdb independently ran MiXCR on the 5' RACE reads; one entry per CDR3 protein. Of around 150,000 distinct CDR3 sequences listed, around a tenth are singletons. This entry belongs to a study of CD8 T cells in ankylosing spondylitis. General study points: Significantly higher representation of disease-linked clones was reported for matched ankylosing spondylitis synovial fluid.

J is TRBJ1-4 and V is TRBV3-1, with D unresolved. The sequencing input was blood, either unsorted or a sorted T cell fraction (not recorded which). This receptor was taken from a male donor with ankylosing spondylitis or in good health (not recorded which). The CDR3 sequence is CASRGPGEKLFF. The DNA for the CDR3 is TGTGCCAGCAGAGGTCCCGGTGAAAAACTGTTTTTT.